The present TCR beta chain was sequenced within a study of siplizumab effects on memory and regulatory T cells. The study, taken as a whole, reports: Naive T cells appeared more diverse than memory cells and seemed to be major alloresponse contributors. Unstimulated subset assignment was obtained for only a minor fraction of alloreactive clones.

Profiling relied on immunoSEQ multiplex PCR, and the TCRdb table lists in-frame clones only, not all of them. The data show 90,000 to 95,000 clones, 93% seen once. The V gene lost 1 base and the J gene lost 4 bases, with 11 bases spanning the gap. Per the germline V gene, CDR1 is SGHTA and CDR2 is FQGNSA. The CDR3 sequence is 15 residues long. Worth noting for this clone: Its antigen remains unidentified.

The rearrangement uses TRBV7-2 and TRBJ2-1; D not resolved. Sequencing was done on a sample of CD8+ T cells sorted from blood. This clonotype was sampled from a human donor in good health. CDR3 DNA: TGTGCCAGCAGCTTAGGCACCCGAGAGTACAATGAGCAGTTCTTC. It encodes CASSLGTREYNEQFF.